One sample yielded the 21 T cell receptor beta chains listed below, sequenced in a study of blood T cell repertoires in COVID-19. Sequenced by immunoSEQ multiplex PCR; TCRdb stores in-frame clones only, minus some. This sample carries about 180,000 clones, 80% to 90% of them seen once, and the ten largest clones take approximately 11%. Sequenced: peripheral blood. Receptor source: a human donor with active or convalescent COVID-19. The donor label of this sample is uncertain.

This clone was detected only once. The chain uses TRBV28 and TRBJ2-7; a weak D match, TRBD2 (7 bases). The CDR3 is 13 residues long. The V end lost 10 bases, the J end lost 5 bases, and 18 bases lay between the germline ends. Germline V gives CDR1 MDHEN, CDR2 SYDVKM. CDR3 coding DNA: TGTGCCACCCAAAAGGGGGGGGGCGACGAGCAGTACTTC. Protein sequence: CATQKGGGDEQYF.

This chain links TRBV20-1 with TRBJ1-6; no firm D call. The V gene lost 3 bases and the J gene lost 10 bases, with 16 bases spanning the gap. Germline V gene sequence: CDR1 DFQATT, CDR2 SNEGSKA (reference sequence). The CDR3 contains 14 residues. The CDR3 DNA reads as TGCAGTGCTAGTCAAGCGGGCATAGCCTCACCCCTCCACTTT. Translating it yields CSASQAGIASPLHF.

V usage is TRBV11-1 and J usage is TRBJ2-7; possible D gene TRBD1, 5 bases. Germline lookup yields CDR1 SGHAT and CDR2 FQDESV (reference sequence). The germline V and J ends were trimmed by 5 bases and 2 bases, with 10 bases remaining between them. The CDR3 sequence is 13 residues long. CDR3 residues: CASSPPGTYEQYF. The CDR3 nucleotides read TGTGCCAGCAGCCCCCCAGGGACCTACGAGCAGTACTTC.

The chain couples TRBV28 to TRBJ2-7, with D hard to call. V lost 4 bases and J lost 2, with 9 bases in between. The CDR3 spans 13 residues. Germline V lookup: CDR1 MDHEN, CDR2 SYDVKM. The DNA for the CDR3 is TGTGCCAGCAGTTCCGGGTGGACCTACGAGCAGTACTTC. Protein product: CASSSGWTYEQYF.

The rearrangement joins TRBV5-1 to TRBJ2-1, with a tentative D call TRBD2 (6 bases). Germline V CDR1 and CDR2: SGHRS, YFSETQ. This CDR3 is 15 amino acids long. Trimming removed 5 bases at V and 4 bases at J, with 16 bases between. CDR3 residues: CASSPRDGGYNEQFF. The DNA for the CDR3 is TGCGCCAGCAGTCCCCGGGACGGGGGATACAATGAGCAGTTCTTC.

The CDR3 reads CASSGGLRGNYNEQFF. The CDR3 region has the DNA TGTGCCAGCAGTGGGGGACTAAGAGGAAACTACAATGAGCAGTTCTTC. This chain uses TRBV6-1 with TRBJ2-1; 7 nucleotides align to TRBD2. The CDR3 is 16 residues long. The germline V gene encodes CDR1 MNHNS and CDR2 SASEGT. Losses at the gene ends were 4 bases for V and 3 bases for J; bases not matched to a gene: 9.

The rearrangement joins TRBV30 to TRBJ2-3; the D gene is possibly TRBD2 (6 bases). The V gene lost 1 base and the J gene lost 9 bases, with 17 bases spanning the gap. CDR3 length equals 14 residues. Germline-derived CDR1 and CDR2 are GTSNPN and SVGIG (reference sequence). The CDR3 region is CAWSGGGSRGTQYF. The CDR3 DNA follows: TGTGCCTGGAGTGGTGGGGGGTCAAGAGGCACGCAGTATTTT.

This chain connects TRBV6-1 to TRBJ2-7, with 10 bases aligning to TRBD1. V lost 6 bases to trimming and J lost 2 bases; unmatched junction nucleotides: 4. CDR3 length: 14 amino acids. Germline V CDR1 and CDR2: MNHNS, SASEGT. CDR3 nucleotide sequence: TGTGCCAGCAGAGGGACAGGGGCCACCTACGAGCAGTACTTC. Protein sequence: CASRGTGATYEQYF.

The V and J genes are TRBV7-3 and TRBJ2-1; a possible D gene is TRBD2 (6 bases). Germline CDR1 and CDR2: SGHTA and FQGTGA. Trimming removed 8 bases from V and 8 bases from J, with 19 bases in between. CDR3 size: 14 residues. The CDR3 DNA reads TGTGCCAGCGCCAATGCGGGGAGAAAGGATGAGCAGTTCTTC. Residues: CASANAGRKDEQFF.

This sequence joins TRBV3-1 (or the pseudogene TRBV3-2) and TRBJ2-3; no clear D gene. The CDR3 loop spans 11 amino acids. V lost 4 bases, J lost 7 bases, and 6 bases lay in between. Looked up from germline, CDR1 is LGHDT and CDR2 is YNNKEL (reference sequence). The DNA of the CDR3 is TGTGCCAGCAGCCTCAGAAATACGCAGTATTTT. It codes for CASSLRNTQYF.

The DNA of the CDR3 is TGTGCCAGCAGAGGCACAGGGGGGCCCTACGAGCAGTACTTC. It is translated as CASRGTGGPYEQYF. This chain uses TRBV2 with TRBJ2-7; 8 nucleotides agree with TRBD1. This CDR3 is 14 amino acids long. Trimming took 6 bases from V and 2 from J; bases not matched to a gene: 6. CDR1 and CDR2 from the germline V gene are SNHLY and FYNNEI.

The gene calls are TRBV3-1 (or the pseudogene TRBV3-2) and TRBJ1-2; D possibly corresponds to TRBD1 (5 bases). The V gene's germline CDR1 is LGHDT and CDR2 YNNKEL (reference sequence). V was trimmed by 3 bases and J by 0 bases, leaving 11 bases between them. CDR3 length: 15 residues. CDR3 region: CASSQLGGTNYGYTF. Written as DNA, the CDR3 is TGTGCCAGCAGCCAGCTTGGGGGGACTAACTATGGCTACACCTTC.

The chain employs TRBV28 and TRBJ2-3, with D tentatively TRBD2 (7 bases). CDR3 length: 14 amino acids. From germline, CDR1 is MDHEN and CDR2 SYDVKM. The V end was cut by 11 bases, the J end by 2 bases, with 17 bases between. This CDR3 is CAPSRGPHTDTQYF. The CDR3 DNA follows: TGTGCCCCTTCGCGGGGGCCACACACAGATACGCAGTATTTT.

V is TRBV7-9 and J is TRBJ2-2; D perhaps matches TRBD2 (5 bases). Trimming left V 10 bases short and J 4 bases short, with 16 bases between. The CDR3 is 14 amino acids. Germline CDR1 reads SEHNR; CDR2 reads FQNEAQ (reference sequence). The chain's CDR3 is CAISGGEGTGELFF. The CDR3 region has the DNA TGTGCCATTTCCGGAGGAGAGGGCACCGGGGAGCTGTTTTTT. The full variable domain, completed using reference TRBV7-9 and TRBJ2-2, is DTGVSQNPRHKITKRGQNVTFRCDPISEHNRLYWYRQTLGQGPEFLTYFQNEAQLEKSRLLSDRFSAERPKGSFSTLEIQRTEQGDSAMYLCAISGGEGTGELFFGEGSRLTVL.

The V and J genes are TRBV24-1 and TRBJ2-3; tentative D call: TRBD2 (5 bases). CDR3 length: 15 residues. With 5 bases removed from V and 5 bases from J, the gap between germline ends came to 16 bases. CDR1 KGHDR and CDR2 SFDVKD come from the germline V gene. As DNA, the CDR3 is TGTGCCACCAGTGCTGTCCGAGGGAGTTTAGATACGCAGTATTTT. Translation gives CATSAVRGSLDTQYF.

The chain employs TRBV6-1 and TRBJ2-7; TRBD1 is a possible D gene (5 bases). Germline lookup yields CDR1 MNHNS and CDR2 SASEGT. The length of the CDR3 is 13 residues. Trimming pared 3 bases from V and 2 bases from J, leaving 8 bases between. The CDR3 region is CASSEGRAYEQYF. CDR3 bases: TGTGCCAGCAGTGAGGGCAGGGCCTACGAGCAGTACTTC.

The V and J genes are TRBV28 and TRBJ1-6, with 7 bases that match TRBD1. J lost 6 bases, V lost 4 bases, and 6 bases had no gene match. In germline, CDR1 is MDHEN, CDR2 SYDVKM. This CDR3 comprises 15 residues. The CDR3 spells CASSSPTGSNSPLHF. CDR3 in DNA: TGTGCCAGCAGTTCCCCGACAGGGAGTAATTCACCCCTCCACTTT. Full variable domain (outside the CDR3, taken from reference TRBV28 and TRBJ1-6): DVKVTQSSRYLVKRTGEKVFLECVQDMDHENMFWYRQDPGLGLRLIYFSYDVKMKEKGDIPEGYSVSREKKERFSLILESASTNQTSMYLCASSSPTGSNSPLHFGNGTRLTVT.

The V call is TRBV28, the J call TRBJ1-1; tentative D call: TRBD1 (5 bases). V was pared by 3 bases and J by 1 base, with 9 bases between. Germline values: CDR1 MDHEN, CDR2 SYDVKM. This CDR3 has 14 residues. CDR3 coding DNA: TGTGCCAGCAGTTTGCTGACAGCGAACACTGAAGCTTTCTTT. Its translation: CASSLLTANTEAFF.

The chain combines TRBV7-9 with TRBJ1-3; D perhaps matches TRBD1 (5 bases). CDR3 length: 17 residues. Germline CDR1 reads SEHNR; CDR2 reads FQNEAQ (reference sequence). Trimming took off 2 bases at V and 3 bases at J, with 17 bases between the two ends. The CDR3 region has the DNA TGTGCCAGCAGCTTACCCCCCTGGCAGGGTGTTGGAAACACCATATATTTT. Its protein product is CASSLPPWQGVGNTIYF.

CDR3 in DNA: TGTGCCAGCAGTGAGTCGGGCACTGAAGCTTTCTTT. Translation: CASSESGTEAFF. J is TRBJ1-1 and V is TRBV25-1; no definite D call. This CDR3 has 12 residues. Germline V gene lookup returns CDR1 MGHDK and CDR2 SYGVNS. V shed 3 bases and J shed 4 bases, with 6 bases lying between them.

V usage is TRBV4-2 and J usage is TRBJ2-1, with D perhaps matching TRBD2 (5 bases). The V and J ends lost 7 bases and 8 bases respectively, with 18 bases between them. The CDR3 covers 14 residues. Germline loops: CDR1 LGHNA, CDR2 YNFKEQ. DNA of the CDR3: TGTGCCAGCAACGGAAGAAGGGAGAGAGATGAGCAGTTCTTC. Translating it yields CASNGRRERDEQFF.